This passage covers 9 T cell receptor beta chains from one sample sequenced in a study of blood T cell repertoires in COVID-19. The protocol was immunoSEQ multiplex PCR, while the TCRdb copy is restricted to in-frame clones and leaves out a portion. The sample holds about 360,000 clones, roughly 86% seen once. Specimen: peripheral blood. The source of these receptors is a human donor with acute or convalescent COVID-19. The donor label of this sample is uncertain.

The CDR3 DNA reads as TGTGCCAGCAGCTTAGCGCGGGGGGTCAAACTGTTTTTT. Translated: CASSLARGVKLFF. The V and J genes are TRBV7-8 and TRBJ1-4; D possibly corresponds to TRBD1 (5 bases). The V gene lost 0 bases and the J gene lost 11 bases, with 10 bases spanning the gap. The CDR3 has 13 residues. Germline V gene lookup returns CDR1 SGHVS and CDR2 FQNEAQ.

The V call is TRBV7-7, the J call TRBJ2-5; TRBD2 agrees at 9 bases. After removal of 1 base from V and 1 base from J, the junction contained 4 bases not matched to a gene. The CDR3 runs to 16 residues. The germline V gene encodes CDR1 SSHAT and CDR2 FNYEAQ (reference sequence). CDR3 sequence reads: CASSLVGTSSQETQYF. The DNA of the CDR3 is TGTGCCAGCAGCTTAGTAGGGACTAGCAGCCAAGAGACCCAGTACTTC. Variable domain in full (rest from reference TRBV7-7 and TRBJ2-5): GAGVSQSPRYKVTKRGQDVTLRCDPISSHATLYWYQQALGQGPEFLTYFNYEAQPDKSGLPSDRFSAERPEGSISTLTIQRTEQRDSAMYRCASSLVGTSSQETQYFGPGTRLLVL.

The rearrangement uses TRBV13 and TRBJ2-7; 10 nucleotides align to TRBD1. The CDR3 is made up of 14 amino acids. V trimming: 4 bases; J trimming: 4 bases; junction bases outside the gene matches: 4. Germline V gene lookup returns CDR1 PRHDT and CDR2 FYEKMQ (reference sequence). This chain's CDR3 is CASSSGQGEYEQYF. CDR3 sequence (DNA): TGTGCCAGCAGCTCAGGACAGGGGGAATACGAGCAGTACTTC.

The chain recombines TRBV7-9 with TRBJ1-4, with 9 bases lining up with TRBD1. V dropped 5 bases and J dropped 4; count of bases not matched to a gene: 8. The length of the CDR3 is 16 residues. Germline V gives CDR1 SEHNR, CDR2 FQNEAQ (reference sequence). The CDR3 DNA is TGTGCCAGCAGCGCAACCGGGACAGGGCTTAATGAAAAACTGTTTTTT. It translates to CASSATGTGLNEKLFF.

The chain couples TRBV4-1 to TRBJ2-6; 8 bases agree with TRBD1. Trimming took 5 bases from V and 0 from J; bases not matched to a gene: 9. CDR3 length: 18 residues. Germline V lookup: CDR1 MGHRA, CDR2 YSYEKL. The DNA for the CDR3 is TGCGCCAGCAGCTTATCCGGGACAGGACCCTCTGGGGCCAACGTCCTGACTTTC. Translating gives CASSLSGTGPSGANVLTF.

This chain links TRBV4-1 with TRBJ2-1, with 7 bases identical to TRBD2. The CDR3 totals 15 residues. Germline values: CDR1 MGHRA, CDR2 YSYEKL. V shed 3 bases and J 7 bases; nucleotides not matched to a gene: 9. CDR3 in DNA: TGCGCCAGCAGCCAGGCGGAGACTAGCAGGAATGAGCAGTTCTTC. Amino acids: CASSQAETSRNEQFF.

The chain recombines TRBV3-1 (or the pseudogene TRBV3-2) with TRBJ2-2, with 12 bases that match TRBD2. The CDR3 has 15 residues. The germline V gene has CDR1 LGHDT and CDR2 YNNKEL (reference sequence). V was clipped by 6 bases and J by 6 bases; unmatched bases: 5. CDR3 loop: CASRRTSGIAGELFF. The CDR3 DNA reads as TGTGCCAGCAGAAGGACTAGCGGGATAGCCGGGGAGCTGTTTTTT.

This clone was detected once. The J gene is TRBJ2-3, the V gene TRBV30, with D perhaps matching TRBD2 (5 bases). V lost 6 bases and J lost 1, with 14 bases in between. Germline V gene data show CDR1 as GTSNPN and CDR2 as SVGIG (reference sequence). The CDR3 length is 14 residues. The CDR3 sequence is CACRPHSGTDTQYF. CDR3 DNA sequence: TGTGCCTGCCGCCCCCATAGCGGCACAGATACGCAGTATTTT.

Written as DNA, the CDR3 is TGTGCCAGCAGAAGCAGCGGGGCTGGTGCCGGGGAGCTGTTTTTT. This gives the protein CASRSSGAGAGELFF. The V call is TRBV27, the J call TRBJ2-2; TRBD2 matches 7 bases. Trimming took 6 bases from V and 6 from J; bases not matched to a gene: 10. This CDR3 spans 15 amino acids. Germline values: CDR1 MNHEY, CDR2 SMNVEV (reference sequence).